The 14 T cell receptor beta chains reported below all come from one sample, sequenced in a study of shared clonotypes between healthy human individuals. Profiled with immunoSEQ multiplex PCR; TCRdb holds only in-frame clones, not every one. The table lists more than 2 million clones, approximately 94% of them singletons. Terminally differentiated effector memory CD45RA+ cells were left out of the naive CD8 fraction, which was CD45RO-negative and positively selected for CCR7. The sample taken for sequencing was naive CD8+ T cells sorted from blood. These receptors all come from a man between 18 and 35 years old in good health.

The V call is TRBV14, the J call TRBJ2-2, with TRBD2 matching 10 bases. This CDR3 is 15 amino acids long. Germline CDR1 SGHDN, CDR2 FVKESK. Trimming cost V 3 bases and J 4 bases; bases outside gene matches: 2. DNA for the CDR3: TGTGCCAGCAGCCATTGGACTAGCGGCACCGGGGAGCTGTTTTTT. This translates into CASSHWTSGTGELFF.

The CDR3 is CASAGGSDYEQYF. The CDR3 DNA sequence: TGTGCCAGCGCAGGGGGCTCGGACTACGAGCAGTACTTC. The chain employs TRBV9 and TRBJ2-7; TRBD1 agrees at 8 bases. Germline V CDR1 and CDR2: SGDLS, YYNGEE. V dropped 7 bases and J dropped 3; count of bases not matched to a gene: 6. This CDR3 has 13 residues.

This clone was seen just once. The CDR3: CASSSTSGRQNEQFF. The CDR3 DNA reads as TGTGCCAGCAGCTCTACTAGCGGGAGACAAAATGAGCAGTTCTTC. The V call is TRBV7-9, the J call TRBJ2-1; 11 bases fit TRBD2. Trimming removed 4 bases from V and 7 bases from J; junction bases left unmatched: 6. There are 15 residues in the CDR3. CDR1 and CDR2 (germline): SEHNR, FQNEAQ (reference sequence).

The rearrangement uses TRBV5-4 and TRBJ1-6, with a weak D call TRBD1 (5 bases). The CDR3 is 18 amino acids. CDR1 is SGHNT and CDR2 is YYREEE in the germline V gene (reference sequence). The V end lost 0 bases, the J end lost 7 bases, and 20 bases lay between the germline ends. The CDR3 is CASSLGDGQKRTNSPLHF. The CDR3 bases are TGTGCCAGCAGCTTGGGGGACGGGCAAAAGAGAACCAATTCACCCCTCCACTTT.

CDR3 bases: TGTGCCAGCAGTATGGGGGGCGGAAACTCCTACGAGCAGTACTTC. This codes for CASSMGGGNSYEQYF. The chain carries TRBV9 and TRBJ2-7, with D possibly being TRBD1 or TRBD2 (6 bases each). CDR1 is SGDLS, CDR2 YYNGEE, per germline. CDR3 size: 15 residues. V lost 5 bases and J 0 bases, leaving 15 bases between the germline ends.

The rearrangement joins TRBV28 to TRBJ1-5, with D maybe TRBD1 (6 bases). Germline V gene sequence: CDR1 MDHEN, CDR2 SYDVKM. The CDR3 extends over 15 amino acids. Trimming pared 7 bases from V and 0 bases from J, leaving 13 bases between. CDR3 loop: CASTFRGNSNQPQHF. The DNA of the CDR3 is TGTGCCAGCACGTTCAGGGGAAATAGCAATCAGCCCCAGCATTTT.

This clone was seen just once. The chain uses TRBV7-2 and TRBJ1-1; D unresolved. This CDR3 has 13 residues. V was trimmed by 5 bases and J by 4 bases, leaving 11 bases between them. Germline CDR1 SGHTA, CDR2 FQGNSA. The CDR3 spells CASSLLTSTEAFF. In DNA form, the CDR3 reads TGTGCCAGCAGCCTCCTGACAAGCACTGAAGCTTTCTTT.

The chain has TRBV15 and TRBJ2-7, with D perhaps matching TRBD1 (6 bases). CDR3 length: 14 amino acids. Per germline, CDR1 LNHNV and CDR2 YYDKDF (reference sequence). V shed 5 bases and J shed 0 bases, with 11 bases lying between them. CDR3 sequence (DNA): TGTGCCACCAGCGGGGCGGACAGCTCCTACGAGCAGTACTTC. Protein: CATSGADSSYEQYF.

The rearrangement joins TRBV9 to TRBJ2-7; the D gene is possibly TRBD1 (6 bases). Trimming pared 0 bases from V and 1 base from J, leaving 14 bases between. The germline V gene encodes CDR1 SGDLS and CDR2 YYNGEE. The CDR3 runs to 16 residues. CDR3 DNA sequence: TGTGCCAGCAGCGTAGCAGCAGGGGATGGTTCCTACGAGCAGTACTTC. This encodes CASSVAAGDGSYEQYF.

The rearrangement uses TRBV7-8 and TRBJ2-1; 7 bases fit TRBD2. After removal of 1 base from V and 0 bases from J, the junction contained 12 bases not matched to a gene. CDR1 and CDR2 (germline): SGHVS, FQNEAQ. The CDR3 spans 19 residues. Here the CDR3 reads CASSLGLAGEGSSYNEQFF. The CDR3 DNA reads TGTGCCAGCAGCTTAGGGCTCGCGGGAGAGGGGAGCTCCTACAATGAGCAGTTCTTC.

This clone is a singleton in its sample. This rearrangement joins TRBV19 to TRBJ2-1, with D possibly TRBD1 on 5 matching bases. Germline V gives CDR1 LNHDA, CDR2 SQIVND (reference sequence). This CDR3 has 13 amino acids. V dropped 5 bases and J dropped 6 bases, with 11 bases sitting between them. DNA for the CDR3: TGTGCCAGTAGTTACAGGAGTGGCAATGAGCAGTTCTTC. Residues: CASSYRSGNEQFF.

The chain couples TRBV6-5 to TRBJ1-1; D uncertain. Germline V gene lookup returns CDR1 MNHEY and CDR2 SVGAGI. V gave up 2 bases and J gave up 3 bases, with 16 bases separating them. This CDR3 has 16 residues. The CDR3 DNA reads TGTGCCAGCAGTTACCGGTTCGCGGACTCGGACACTGAAGCTTTCTTT. Translation: CASSYRFADSDTEAFF.

The chain couples TRBV29-1 to TRBJ2-3; D is undetermined. CDR1 and CDR2 (germline): SQVTM, ANQGSEA. Trimming left V 1 base short and J 5 bases short, with 4 bases between. The length of the CDR3 is 11 residues. CDR3 loop: CSVEVRDTQYF. The CDR3 nucleotides read TGCAGCGTTGAAGTTAGAGATACGCAGTATTTT.

This clone was observed a few times. The CDR3 region is CASSVYNYGYTF. CDR3 sequence (DNA): TGTGCCAGCAGCGTATACAACTATGGCTACACCTTC. This chain connects TRBV7-9 to TRBJ1-2; D remains unclear. Between the trimmed V and J ends, which lost 5 bases and 2 bases, there was a span of 6 bases. CDR3 length equals 12 residues. CDR1 SEHNR and CDR2 FQNEAQ come from the germline V gene (reference sequence).